The present TCR beta chain was sequenced within a study of OX40 agonist ivuxolimab in advanced cancers. The repertoire was sequenced with immunoSEQ multiplex PCR; TCRdb's copy has only in-frame clones and lacks some. The sample contains about 35,000 clones, roughly three quarters of which appear only once. The study, taken as a whole, reports: Clonal expansion from baseline to week 6 occurred in both CD4+ and CD8+ T cells.

About this clone itself: Its antigen is unidentified.

This specimen was CD4+ or CD8+ T cells sorted from blood, taken in a trial of the OX40 agonist ivuxolimab. The TCR was taken from an adult with an advanced solid tumor such as melanoma, head and neck, liver or kidney cancer.

The CDR3 DNA is TGTGCCAGCAGAACGGGACAGAGCCTACTCTACACCTTC. Protein: CASRTGQSLLYTF. The rearrangement joins TRBV2 to TRBJ1-2; 7 bases fit TRBD1. V shed 6 bases, J shed 10 bases, and the junction held 11 bases outside the gene matches. CDR1 is SNHLY and CDR2 is FYNNEI in the germline V gene. The CDR3 loop spans 13 amino acids.